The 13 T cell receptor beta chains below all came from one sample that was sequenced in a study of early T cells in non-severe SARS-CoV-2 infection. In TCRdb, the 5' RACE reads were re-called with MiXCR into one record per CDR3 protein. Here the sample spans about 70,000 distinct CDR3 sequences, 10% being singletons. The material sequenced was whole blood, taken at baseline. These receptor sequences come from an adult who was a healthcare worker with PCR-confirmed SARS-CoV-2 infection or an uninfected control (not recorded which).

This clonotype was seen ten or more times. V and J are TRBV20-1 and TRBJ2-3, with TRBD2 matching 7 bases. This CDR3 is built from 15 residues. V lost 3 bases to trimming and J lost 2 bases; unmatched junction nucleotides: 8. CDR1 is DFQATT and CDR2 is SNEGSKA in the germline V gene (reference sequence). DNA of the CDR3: TGCAGTGCTAGCCCTCTAGCGGCATACACAGATACGCAGTATTTT. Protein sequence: CSASPLAAYTDTQYF.

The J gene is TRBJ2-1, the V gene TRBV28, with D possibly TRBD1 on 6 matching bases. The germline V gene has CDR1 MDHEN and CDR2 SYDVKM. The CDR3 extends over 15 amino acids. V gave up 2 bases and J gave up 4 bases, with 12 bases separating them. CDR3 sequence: CASSLRRQGYNEQFF. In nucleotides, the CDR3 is TGTGCCAGCAGTTTAAGGAGGCAGGGGTACAATGAGCAGTTCTTC.

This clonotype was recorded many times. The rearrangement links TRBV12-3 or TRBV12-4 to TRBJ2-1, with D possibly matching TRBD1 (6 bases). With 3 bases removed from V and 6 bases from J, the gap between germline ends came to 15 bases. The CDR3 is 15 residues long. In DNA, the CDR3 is TGTGCCAGCAGTTTTCAGGGGCCCCTGGGCAATGAGCAGTTCTTC. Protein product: CASSFQGPLGNEQFF.

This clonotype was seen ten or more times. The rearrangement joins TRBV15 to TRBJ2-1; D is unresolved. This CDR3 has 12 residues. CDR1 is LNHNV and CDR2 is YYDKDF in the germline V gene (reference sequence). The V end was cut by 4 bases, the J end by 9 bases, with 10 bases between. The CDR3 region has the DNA TGTGCCACCAGCAAAATAGGGCGTGAGCAGTTCTTC. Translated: CATSKIGREQFF.

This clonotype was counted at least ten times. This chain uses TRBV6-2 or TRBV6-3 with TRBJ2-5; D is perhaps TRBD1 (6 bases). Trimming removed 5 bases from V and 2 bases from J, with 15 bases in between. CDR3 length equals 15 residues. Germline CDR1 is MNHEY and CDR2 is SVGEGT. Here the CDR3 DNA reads TGTGCCAGCAGTGGCCGGGACACTGGTCAAGAGACCCAGTACTTC. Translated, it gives CASSGRDTGQETQYF.

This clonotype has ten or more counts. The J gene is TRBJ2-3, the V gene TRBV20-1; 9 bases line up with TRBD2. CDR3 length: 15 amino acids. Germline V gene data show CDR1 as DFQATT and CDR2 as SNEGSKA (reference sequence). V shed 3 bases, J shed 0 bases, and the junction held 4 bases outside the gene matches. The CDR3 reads CSASGLASSTDTQYF. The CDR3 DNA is TGCAGTGCTAGCGGACTAGCGAGTAGCACAGATACGCAGTATTTT.

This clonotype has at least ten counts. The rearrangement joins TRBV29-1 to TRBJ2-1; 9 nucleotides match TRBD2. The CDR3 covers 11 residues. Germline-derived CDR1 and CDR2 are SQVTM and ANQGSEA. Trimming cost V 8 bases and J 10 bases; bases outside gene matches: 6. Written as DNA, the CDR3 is TGCAGCTCTGGACTAGCGTACGAGCAGTTCTTC. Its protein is CSSGLAYEQFF.

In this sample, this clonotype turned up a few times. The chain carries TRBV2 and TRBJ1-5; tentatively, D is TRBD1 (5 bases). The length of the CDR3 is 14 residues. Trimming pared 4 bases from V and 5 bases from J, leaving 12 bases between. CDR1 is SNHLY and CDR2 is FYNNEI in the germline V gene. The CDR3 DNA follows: TGTGCCAGCAGTGGCCGTCAGGGTCATCAGCCCCAGCATTTT. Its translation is CASSGRQGHQPQHF.

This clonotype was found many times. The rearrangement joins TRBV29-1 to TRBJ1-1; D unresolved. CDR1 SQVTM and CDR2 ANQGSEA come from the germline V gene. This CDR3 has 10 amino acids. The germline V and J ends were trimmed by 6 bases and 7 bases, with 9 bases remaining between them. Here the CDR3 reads CSVGFDEAFF. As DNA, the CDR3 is TGCAGCGTCGGATTTGATGAAGCTTTCTTT.

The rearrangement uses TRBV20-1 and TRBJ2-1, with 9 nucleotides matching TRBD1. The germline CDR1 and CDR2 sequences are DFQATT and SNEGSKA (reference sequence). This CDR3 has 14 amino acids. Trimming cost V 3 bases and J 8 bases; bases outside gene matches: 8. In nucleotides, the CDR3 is TGCAGTGCTAGCCCGTCGGGACAGGGATATGAGCAGTTCTTC. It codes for CSASPSGQGYEQFF.

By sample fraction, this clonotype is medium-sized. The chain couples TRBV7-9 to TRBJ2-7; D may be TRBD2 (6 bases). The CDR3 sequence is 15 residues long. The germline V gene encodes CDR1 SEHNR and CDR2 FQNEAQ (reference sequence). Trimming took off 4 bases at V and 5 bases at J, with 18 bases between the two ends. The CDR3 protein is CASSSSVYLADEQYF. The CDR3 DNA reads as TGTGCCAGCAGCTCTAGCGTCTACCTTGCGGACGAGCAGTACTTC.

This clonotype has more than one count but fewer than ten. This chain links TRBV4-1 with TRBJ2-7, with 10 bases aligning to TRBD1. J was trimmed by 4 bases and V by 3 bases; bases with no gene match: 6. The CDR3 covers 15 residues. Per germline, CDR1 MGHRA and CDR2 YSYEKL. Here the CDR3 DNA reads TGCGCCAGCAGCCAGCCGGGACAGGGGCTTTACGAGCAGTACTTC. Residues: CASSQPGQGLYEQYF.

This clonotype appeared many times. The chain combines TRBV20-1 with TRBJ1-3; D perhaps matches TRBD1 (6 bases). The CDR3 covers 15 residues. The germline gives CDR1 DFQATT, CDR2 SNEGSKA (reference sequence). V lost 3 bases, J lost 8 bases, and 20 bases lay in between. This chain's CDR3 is CSASLRGGTGYTIYF. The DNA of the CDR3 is TGCAGTGCTAGCCTACGGGGGGGCACGGGTTACACCATATATTTT.